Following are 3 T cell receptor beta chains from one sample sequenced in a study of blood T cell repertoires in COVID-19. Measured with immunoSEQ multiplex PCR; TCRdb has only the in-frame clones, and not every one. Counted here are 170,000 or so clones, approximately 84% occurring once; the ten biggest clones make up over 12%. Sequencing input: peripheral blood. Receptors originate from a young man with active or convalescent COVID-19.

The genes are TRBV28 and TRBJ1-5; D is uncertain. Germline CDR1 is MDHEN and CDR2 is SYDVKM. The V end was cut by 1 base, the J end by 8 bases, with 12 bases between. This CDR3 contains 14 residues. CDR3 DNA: TGTGCCAGCAGTTTATCCCCAGAAGAGGAGCCCCAGCATTTT. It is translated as CASSLSPEEEPQHF. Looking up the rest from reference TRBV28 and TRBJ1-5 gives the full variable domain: DVKVTQSSRYLVKRTGEKVFLECVQDMDHENMFWYRQDPGLGLRLIYFSYDVKMKEKGDIPEGYSVSREKKERFSLILESASTNQTSMYLCASSLSPEEEPQHFGDGTRLSIL.

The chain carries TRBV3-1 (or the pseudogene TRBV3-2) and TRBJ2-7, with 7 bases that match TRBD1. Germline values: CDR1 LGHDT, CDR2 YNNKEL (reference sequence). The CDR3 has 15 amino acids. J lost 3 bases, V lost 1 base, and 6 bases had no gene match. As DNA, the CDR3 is TGTGCCAGCAGCCAAGGGTGGGCAGGGGGCTACGAGCAGTACTTC. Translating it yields CASSQGWAGGYEQYF.

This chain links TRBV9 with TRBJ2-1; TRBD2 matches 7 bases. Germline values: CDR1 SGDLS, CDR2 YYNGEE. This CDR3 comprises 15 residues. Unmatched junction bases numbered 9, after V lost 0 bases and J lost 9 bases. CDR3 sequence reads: CASSVAWEGQGEQFF. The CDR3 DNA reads TGTGCCAGCAGCGTAGCGTGGGAGGGCCAGGGTGAGCAGTTCTTC.